Shown below are 17 T cell receptor beta chains from a single sample sequenced in a study of cytomegalovirus exposure and HLA in healthy donors. The PCR had 60 Vbeta and 13 Jbeta primers. The data were produced by immunoSEQ multiplex PCR, yet TCRdb's version contains in-frame clones alone and is incomplete. The table includes 150,000 to 200,000 clones, 75% detected once. The material sequenced was PBMCs. The receptors here all came from a woman aged 40 to 50 in good health and CMV-seropositive.

A single count supports this clone. This chain connects TRBV21-1 to TRBJ2-5; the D segment call TRBD1 is taken from the table without a DNA check. TRBV21-1 constitutes a pseudogene. The CDR3 totals 15 residues. The CDR3 DNA is TGTGCCAGCAGCCTGGAGGCAGGGGACAGGGAGACCCAGTACTTC. Protein sequence: CASSLEAGDRETQYF.

The rearrangement links TRBV28 to TRBJ2-1; 12 nucleotides align to TRBD2. The CDR3 is 15 amino acids. Looked up from germline, CDR1 is MDHEN and CDR2 is SYDVKM. The J segment lost 8 bases and the V segment lost 6 bases, leaving 8 bases of the junction unmatched. The CDR3 DNA sequence: TGTGCCAGCAGGGCTAGCGGGAGGGCCTCTCATGAGCAGTTCTTC. It specifies CASRASGRASHEQFF.

The chain links TRBV7-9 to TRBJ1-4, with D unresolved. Germline CDR1 reads SEHNR; CDR2 reads FQNEAQ (reference sequence). The CDR3 has 15 residues. V was cut by 3 bases and J by 8 bases, with 16 bases left in between. The CDR3 loop reads CASSLTSTSTEKLFF. The CDR3 bases are TGTGCCAGCAGCTTGACTTCGACTTCAACCGAAAAACTGTTTTTT.

The gene calls are TRBV29-1 and TRBJ1-1; tentative D call: TRBD1 (6 bases). V lost 1 base and J lost 1, with 7 bases in between. The length of the CDR3 is 13 residues. The germline gives CDR1 SQVTM, CDR2 ANQGSEA. CDR3 sequence (DNA): TGCAGCGTTGAAGGGACAGCGAACACTGAAGCTTTCTTT. This encodes CSVEGTANTEAFF.

V gene TRBV5-6 combines with J gene TRBJ1-6; a possible D gene is TRBD1 (5 bases). Trimming took off 4 bases at V and 10 bases at J, with 18 bases between the two ends. The germline CDR1 and CDR2 sequences are SGHDT and YYEEEE. This CDR3 region has 15 residues. CDR3 region: CASSAGTLRGSPLHF. The CDR3 DNA sequence: TGTGCCAGCAGCGCGGGGACTTTGCGAGGATCACCCCTCCACTTT.

The chain couples TRBV6-6 to TRBJ1-5, with D perhaps matching TRBD1 (6 bases). The CDR3 runs to 15 residues. V was clipped by 6 bases and J by 0 bases, with 12 bases between them. Germline V lookup: CDR1 MNHNY, CDR2 SVGAGI (reference sequence). The CDR3 sequence is CASRPGQYSNQPQHF. Written as DNA, the CDR3 is TGTGCCAGCAGACCCGGACAGTATAGCAATCAGCCCCAGCATTTT.

The rearrangement joins TRBV7-2 to TRBJ2-7; tentatively, D is TRBD1 (6 bases). CDR3 size: 14 residues. The germline V gene encodes CDR1 SGHTA and CDR2 FQGNSA. Between the trimmed V and J ends, which lost 1 base and 3 bases, there was a span of 10 bases. CDR3 loop: CASSLDGRGYEQYF. The CDR3 DNA reads TGTGCCAGCAGCTTAGACGGCAGGGGCTACGAGCAGTACTTC.

The rearrangement links TRBV6-4 to TRBJ1-3, with TRBD1 identical over 7 bases. The CDR3 is 15 amino acids. The germline V gene encodes CDR1 MRHNA and CDR2 SNTAGT. V shed 5 bases, J shed 2 bases, and the junction held 6 bases outside the gene matches. As DNA, the CDR3 is TGTGCCAGCAGTCCGGGACAGCAGGCTGGAAACACCATATATTTT. Amino acid sequence: CASSPGQQAGNTIYF.

This clone was seen just once. The J gene is TRBJ1-4, the V gene TRBV28; possibly TRBD1 for D (5 bases). Germline V gene lookup returns CDR1 MDHEN and CDR2 SYDVKM. This CDR3 region has 13 residues. The V end was cut by 6 bases, the J end by 8 bases, with 13 bases between. The CDR3 spells CASRTGGGEKLFF. CDR3 DNA sequence: TGTGCCAGCAGGACGGGGGGAGGCGAAAAACTGTTTTTT.

This clone was recorded a few times. The V gene is TRBV4-1, the J gene TRBJ2-1; the D gene is possibly TRBD2 (6 bases). The V gene's germline CDR1 is MGHRA and CDR2 YSYEKL. V was shortened by 0 bases and J by 0 bases, with 9 bases between the two germline ends. The CDR3 is made up of 16 amino acids. CDR3 sequence: CASSQETSTSYNEQFF. CDR3 bases: TGCGCCAGCAGCCAAGAAACTAGCACCTCCTACAATGAGCAGTTCTTC.

The rearrangement uses TRBV28 and TRBJ2-7, with a weak D call TRBD1 (6 bases). CDR1 and CDR2 from the germline V gene are MDHEN and SYDVKM. The V and J ends lost 6 bases and 2 bases respectively, with 11 bases between them. The CDR3 extends over 13 amino acids. Here the CDR3 reads CASRLTGPYEQYF. The DNA for the CDR3 is TGTGCCAGCAGACTGACAGGACCCTACGAGCAGTACTTC.

In DNA form, the CDR3 reads TGTGCCAGCAGTTTGGCGGGCAATGTTGGCAGCTCCTACGAGCAGTACTTC. Translating gives CASSLAGNVGSSYEQYF. The gene calls are TRBV27 and TRBJ2-7; possibly TRBD2 for D (5 bases). The CDR3 spans 17 residues. V shed 3 bases and J shed 0 bases, with 18 bases lying between them. Germline V CDR1 and CDR2: MNHEY, SMNVEV (reference sequence).

V gene TRBV2 combines with J gene TRBJ2-3; possible D gene TRBD2, 6 bases. V lost 5 bases and J 2 bases, leaving 11 bases between the germline ends. Germline loops: CDR1 SNHLY, CDR2 FYNNEI. This CDR3 comprises 14 residues. The CDR3 region is CASSTGLNTDTQYF. The DNA for the CDR3 is TGTGCCAGCAGTACGGGACTTAACACAGATACGCAGTATTTT.

This clone was seen a handful of times. This chain links TRBV29-1 with TRBJ2-3; D might be TRBD2 (5 bases). The length of the CDR3 is 10 residues. The germline V gene encodes CDR1 SQVTM and CDR2 ANQGSEA. V gave up 7 bases and J gave up 3 bases, with 5 bases separating them. CDR3 sequence: CSAGTDTQYF. In DNA form, the CDR3 reads TGCAGCGCGGGGACAGATACGCAGTATTTT.

In this sample, this clone turned up a few times. This chain joins TRBV19 and TRBJ2-3; 12 bases fit TRBD2. CDR1 LNHDA and CDR2 SQIVND come from the germline V gene (reference sequence). The CDR3 contains 15 residues. The trim removed 7 bases at V and 4 bases at J, leaving 6 bases unmatched. As DNA, the CDR3 is TGTGCCAGTACCCCTGGACTAGCGGGATCAGATACGCAGTATTTT. This codes for CASTPGLAGSDTQYF.

CDR3 region: CASSETSAVYEQYF. The CDR3, as DNA: TGTGCCAGCAGTGAGACTAGCGCAGTCTACGAGCAGTACTTC. The J gene is TRBJ2-7, the V gene TRBV6-1; 8 nucleotides align to TRBD2. The V gene end was trimmed by 3 bases and the J gene end by 3 bases; junction bases not matched to a gene: 4. The CDR3 consists of 14 residues. Germline CDR1 is MNHNS and CDR2 is SASEGT.

The chain employs TRBV19 and TRBJ2-5; TRBD1 aligns across 7 bases. Per the germline V gene, CDR1 is LNHDA and CDR2 is SQIVND (reference sequence). With V trimmed by 6 bases and J by 2 bases, 3 bases remained unmatched. The CDR3 runs to 13 residues. The CDR3 loop reads CASRAGGQETQYF. The CDR3 region has the DNA TGTGCCAGTAGGGCAGGGGGTCAAGAGACCCAGTACTTC.